These 10 T cell receptor beta chains originate from one sample sequenced in a study of low-dose radiotherapy and immunotherapy resistance in tumors. Both TCRalpha and TCRbeta chains were reverse transcribed with V-gene-specific primers. Amplification of TCRs used a constant-region primer and V-primer adapter for approximately 19 PCR cycles. Using its own MiXCR run on the reads, TCRdb lists one record per CDR3 protein. The repertoire includes 40,000 or so distinct CDR3 sequences, about a fifth of them detected once, and 8% to 10% sits in the top ten. Time point reported: after trial treatment. Specified treatment: LDRT plus nivolumab, ipilimumab, low-dose cyclophosphamide and aspirin (RACIN trial). The sequencing used PBMCs, collected after low-dose radiotherapy plus immunotherapy. The receptors originated from a female donor with ovarian cancer.

CDR3 residues: CASSYRGVYTF. The DNA of the CDR3 is TGTGCCAGCAGCTACAGGGGTGTCTACACCTTC. The chain uses TRBV6-6 and TRBJ1-2; 7 bases map to TRBD1. The V gene's germline CDR1 is MNHNY and CDR2 SVGAGI (reference sequence). This CDR3 comprises 11 residues. V was pared by 6 bases and J by 10 bases, with 5 bases of the junction left unmatched.

This clonotype was recorded many times. The V call is TRBV10-3, the J call TRBJ2-7; D is unclear. Germline values: CDR1 ENHRY, CDR2 SYGVKD. The V end lost 2 bases, the J end lost 2 bases, and 7 bases lay between the germline ends. The CDR3 has 13 amino acids. This CDR3 is CAISEGPPYEQYF. The CDR3 DNA reads as TGTGCCATCAGTGAGGGCCCACCCTACGAGCAGTACTTC.

V and J are TRBV5-1 and TRBJ2-1; 11 bases agree with TRBD1. CDR3 length: 15 residues. The V segment lost 4 bases and the J segment 7 bases; nucleotides outside the gene matches: 7. Germline CDR1 SGHRS, CDR2 YFSETQ. CDR3 DNA sequence: TGCGCCAGCAGCCACCCGGGACAGGGGGGTAATGAGCAGTTCTTC. The encoded protein is CASSHPGQGGNEQFF.

This clonotype was detected many times. The J gene is TRBJ1-1, the V gene TRBV29-1; maybe TRBD1 (5 bases). Germline loops: CDR1 SQVTM, CDR2 ANQGSEA. The germline V and J ends were trimmed by 6 bases and 0 bases, with 11 bases remaining between them. There are 13 residues in the CDR3. The CDR3 DNA reads as TGCAGCGTAGTTCCGGGGGTGAACACTGAAGCTTTCTTT. Translating it yields CSVVPGVNTEAFF.

As regards this clonotype: With only one base between it and a far larger clone, this is likely a read error. The chain combines TRBV27 with TRBJ2-4; TRBD2 matches at 7 bases. With 3 bases clipped from V and 13 bases from J, the junction kept 15 bases outside the gene matches. This CDR3 has 15 amino acids. CDR1 and CDR2 from the germline V gene are MNHEY and SMNVEV (reference sequence). CDR3 DNA sequence: TGTGCCAGCAGTTTGCGGCCTAGCGGATACAATGAGCAGTACTTC. This translates into CASSLRPSGYNEQYF.

This clonotype has a count of ten or more. The chain couples TRBV14 to TRBJ1-2; D might be TRBD1 (6 bases). The CDR3 contains 17 residues. Trimming pared 4 bases from V and 0 bases from J, leaving 18 bases between. The germline V gene encodes CDR1 SGHDN and CDR2 FVKESK. CDR3 region: CASSPGVRGSPNYGYTF. The DNA of the CDR3 is TGTGCCAGCAGCCCAGGTGTCAGGGGCTCCCCTAACTATGGCTACACCTTC.

This clonotype occurred many times. This sequence joins TRBV5-1 and TRBJ2-3, with D tentatively TRBD2 (5 bases). V was trimmed by 4 bases and J by 4 bases, leaving 13 bases between them. Germline CDR1 and CDR2: SGHRS and YFSETQ. The CDR3 loop spans 14 amino acids. CDR3 DNA: TGCGCCAGCAGCCCCCAGGTCGGGGCAGATACGCAGTATTTT. Protein: CASSPQVGADTQYF.

The table lists this clonotype with many counts. The chain couples TRBV25-1 to TRBJ2-7; 9 bases are a match to TRBD1. The CDR3 runs 14 residues. Unmatched junction bases numbered 5, after V lost 4 bases and J lost 4 bases. The germline CDR1 and CDR2 sequences are MGHDK and SYGVNS. CDR3 in amino acids: CASSAETGGYEQYF. The CDR3 region has the DNA TGTGCCAGCAGTGCTGAGACAGGGGGGTACGAGCAGTACTTC.

V gene TRBV7-2 combines with J gene TRBJ2-1, with D perhaps being TRBD1 or TRBD2 (6 bases each). Germline V gene sequence: CDR1 SGHTA, CDR2 FQGNSA. The CDR3 is made up of 14 amino acids. V shed 1 base and J shed 8 bases, with 12 bases lying between them. CDR3 nucleotides: TGTGCCAGCAGCTTAGGTTTTCGGGGGCATGAGCAGTTCTTC. This encodes CASSLGFRGHEQFF.

This chain joins TRBV26 and TRBJ2-7; the D call TRBD2 from the table was never checked on the DNA. TRBV26 constitutes a pseudogene. The CDR3 spans 13 residues. The CDR3 region has the DNA TGTGCCAGCACTAGCGGGAGACTCTACGAGCAGTACTTC. This codes for CASTSGRLYEQYF.